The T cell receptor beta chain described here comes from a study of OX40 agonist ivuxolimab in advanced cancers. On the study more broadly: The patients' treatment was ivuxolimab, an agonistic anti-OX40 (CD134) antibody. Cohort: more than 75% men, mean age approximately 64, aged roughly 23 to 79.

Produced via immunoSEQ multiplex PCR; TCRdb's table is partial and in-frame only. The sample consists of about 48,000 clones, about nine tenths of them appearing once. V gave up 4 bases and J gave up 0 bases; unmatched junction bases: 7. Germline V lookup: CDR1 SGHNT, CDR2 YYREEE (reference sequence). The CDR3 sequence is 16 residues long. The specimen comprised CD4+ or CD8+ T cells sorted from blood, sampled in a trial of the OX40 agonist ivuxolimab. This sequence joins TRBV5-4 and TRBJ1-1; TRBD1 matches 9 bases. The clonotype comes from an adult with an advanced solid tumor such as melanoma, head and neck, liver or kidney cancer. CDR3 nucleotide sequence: TGTGCCAGCAGCGACGGGACAGGGAAGGTGAACACTGAAGCTTTCTTT. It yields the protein CASSDGTGKVNTEAFF.